This TCR beta chain originates from a study of cytomegalovirus exposure and HLA in healthy donors. The germline V gene encodes CDR1 SGDLS and CDR2 YYNGEE. Trimming removed 6 bases at V and 0 bases at J, with 16 bases between. There are 16 residues in the CDR3. Comment on this clone: Antigen specificity is unknown.

Study outcomes and limitations: It was reportedly the case that the classifier diagnosed cytomegalovirus status with high specificity and sensitivity. Associated with cytomegalovirus, according to the listing, were some 150 TCR beta chains. Most TCR beta V segments were productive about 90% or about 30% of the time in an earlier analysis. The later analysis indicated that the majority of CMV-associated TCR beta chains appeared HLA-restricted.

A multiplex PCR was run with 60 Vbeta primers and 13 Jbeta primers. Sequencing was performed with immunoSEQ multiplex PCR; in TCRdb, only in-frame clones are kept and a portion is missing. The sample carries some 130,000 clones, about 82% recorded once. The sequencing sample was made of PBMCs. The chain couples TRBV9 to TRBJ2-1; D perhaps matches TRBD1 (6 bases). The receptor was derived from a man aged 25 to 40 in good health. The CDR3 protein is CASTLRLDSSYNEQFF. The CDR3 DNA is TGTGCCAGCACCCTCCGACTGGACAGCTCCTACAATGAGCAGTTCTTC. Full variable domain (outside the CDR3, taken from reference TRBV9 and TRBJ2-1): DSGVTQTPKHLITATGQRVTLRCSPRSGDLSVYWYQQSLDQGLQFLIQYYNGEERAKGNILERFSAQQFPDLHSELNLSSLELGDSALYFCASTLRLDSSYNEQFFGPGTRLTVL.